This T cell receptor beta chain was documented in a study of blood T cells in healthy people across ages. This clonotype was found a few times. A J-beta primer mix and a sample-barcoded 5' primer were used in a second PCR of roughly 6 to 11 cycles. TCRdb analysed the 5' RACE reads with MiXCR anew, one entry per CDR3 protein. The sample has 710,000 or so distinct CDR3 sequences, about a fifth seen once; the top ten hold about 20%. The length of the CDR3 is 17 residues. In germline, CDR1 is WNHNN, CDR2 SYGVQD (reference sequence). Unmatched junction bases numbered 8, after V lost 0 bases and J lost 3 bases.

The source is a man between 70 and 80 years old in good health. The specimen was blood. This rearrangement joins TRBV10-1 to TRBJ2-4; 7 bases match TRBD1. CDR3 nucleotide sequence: TGCGCCAGCAGTGAGTCGAGGGCAGGGGGACGCAAAAACATTCAGTACTTC. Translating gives CASSESRAGGRKNIQYF.